These 3 T cell receptor beta chains were sequenced from one sample in a study of T cell responses to AZD1222 COVID-19 vaccine. TCRdb's table, derived via immunoSEQ multiplex PCR, lists solely in-frame clones and lacks some. The sample consists of around 200,000 clones, approximately 91% of them appearing once. Sequenced material: peripheral blood, taken on day 0 of AZD1222 vaccination. The receptors originated from an adult in good health.

The chain recombines TRBV5-4 with TRBJ1-1; maybe TRBD1 (5 bases). CDR3 length equals 14 residues. CDR1 is SGHNT, CDR2 YYREEE, per germline (reference sequence). Trimming removed 6 bases at V and 11 bases at J, with 23 bases between. Here the CDR3 reads CASTENRRPVDAFF. In DNA form, the CDR3 reads TGTGCCAGCACCGAAAACAGGCGACCTGTTGATGCTTTCTTT.

This chain links TRBV3-1 (or the pseudogene TRBV3-2) with TRBJ2-3; D gene unclear. The germline CDR1 and CDR2 sequences are LGHDT and YNNKEL (reference sequence). CDR3 length equals 16 residues. V lost 3 bases, J lost 0 bases, and 13 bases lay in between. Here the CDR3 DNA reads TGTGCCAGCAGCCAGCTGGAACGGGTTAGCACAGATACGCAGTATTTT. Amino acid sequence: CASSQLERVSTDTQYF.

The chain recombines TRBV19 with TRBJ2-7, with 10 bases aligning to TRBD1. After removal of 2 bases from V and 2 bases from J, the junction contained 6 bases not matched to a gene. Germline lookup yields CDR1 LNHDA and CDR2 SQIVND (reference sequence). This CDR3 comprises 16 residues. The CDR3 nucleotides are TGTGCCAGTAGTATAAGCCGGGACAGGGGCACCTACGAGCAGTACTTC. Its translation is CASSISRDRGTYEQYF.